The clone carrying this TCR beta chain has at least ten counts. V gave up 3 bases and J gave up 1 base, with 12 bases separating them. This CDR3 contains 15 residues. The germline V gene encodes CDR1 KGHSH and CDR2 LQKENI. The record originates from a study of T cells after yellow fever vaccination. TCRdb analysed the 5' RACE reads with MiXCR anew, one entry per CDR3 protein. The table lists about 49,000 distinct CDR3 sequences, around 7% of them singletons. The rearrangement joins TRBV18 to TRBJ2-5; D gene uncertain. This receptor was obtained from a man younger than 30 who received the YFV17D yellow fever vaccine. The sample was CD8+ T cells sorted from PBMCs, taken roughly 15 days after the first yellow fever vaccination. For the CDR3, the DNA is TGTGCCAGCTCACCCGATCCGATCAGCCAAGAGACCCAGTACTTC. Its translation is CASSPDPISQETQYF.